This T cell receptor (beta chain) is from a study of cytomegalovirus exposure and HLA in healthy donors. V was clipped by 3 bases and J by 5 bases; unmatched bases: 14. This CDR3 region has 19 residues. Per the germline V gene, CDR1 is MNHEY and CDR2 is SMNVEV (reference sequence). PCR primers comprised 60 Vbeta and 13 Jbeta primers. Data came from immunoSEQ multiplex PCR; TCRdb stores just in-frame clones and leaves some out. The data show more than 110,000 clones, with approximately 80% seen just once and around 1.3% held by the top ten. The clonotype originates from a male donor in good health and CMV-seropositive. The V call is TRBV27, the J call TRBJ1-4; 11 positions match TRBD1. Material for sequencing was PBMCs. DNA of the CDR3: TGTGCCAGCAGTTTCCTAGGCGTCCCGGGACAGGGGGACAATGAAAAACTGTTTTTT. It codes for CASSFLGVPGQGDNEKLFF.